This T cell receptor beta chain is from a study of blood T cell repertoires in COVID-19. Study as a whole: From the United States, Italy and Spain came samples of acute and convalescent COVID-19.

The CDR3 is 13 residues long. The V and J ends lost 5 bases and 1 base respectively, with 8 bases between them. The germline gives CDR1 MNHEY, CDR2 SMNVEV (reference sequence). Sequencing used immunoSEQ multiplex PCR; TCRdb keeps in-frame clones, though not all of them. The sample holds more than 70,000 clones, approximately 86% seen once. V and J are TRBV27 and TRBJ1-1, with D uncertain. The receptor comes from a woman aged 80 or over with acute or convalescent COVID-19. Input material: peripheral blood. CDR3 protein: CASSKTPNTEAFF. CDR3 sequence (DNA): TGTGCCAGCAGTAAAACACCGAACACTGAAGCTTTCTTT.